The 3 T cell receptor beta chains below were found in one sample sequenced in a study of blood T cell repertoires in COVID-19. Profiled with immunoSEQ multiplex PCR; TCRdb holds only in-frame clones, not every one. Found here are around 160,000 clones, roughly 90% of them singletons; the top ten hold about 1.2%. The sequenced material came from PBMCs or T cells enriched from blood (not recorded which). Receptors were obtained from a woman aged 25 to 39 with acute COVID-19.

The rearrangement uses TRBV20-1 and TRBJ1-1; 8 bases are shared with TRBD1. V gave up 3 bases and J gave up 7 bases; unmatched junction bases: 1. The CDR3 sequence is 11 residues long. Germline-derived CDR1 and CDR2 are DFQATT and SNEGSKA (reference sequence). The CDR3 DNA sequence: TGCAGTGCTAGGGGGACAGGTGAAGCTTTCTTT. This codes for CSARGTGEAFF.

The chain is built from TRBV19 and TRBJ1-6, with no clear D. V gave up 6 bases and J gave up 15 bases, with 12 bases separating them. The CDR3 has 11 amino acids. In germline, CDR1 is LNHDA, CDR2 SQIVND (reference sequence). CDR3 amino acids: CASRLDGLLHF. In nucleotides, the CDR3 is TGTGCCAGTAGGCTAGACGGACTCCTCCACTTT.

V gene TRBV4-3 combines with J gene TRBJ2-7; 9 positions agree with TRBD1. CDR3 length: 16 amino acids. V shed 1 base and J 6 bases; nucleotides not matched to a gene: 10. Germline V CDR1 and CDR2: LGHNA, YSLEER. CDR3 sequence: CASSQGSWTGATEQYF. For the CDR3, the DNA is TGCGCCAGCAGCCAAGGGTCCTGGACAGGGGCCACCGAGCAGTACTTC.